This TCR beta chain was found in a study of cytomegalovirus exposure and HLA in healthy donors. Primers for the PCR totalled 60 Vbeta and 13 Jbeta. Sequenced by immunoSEQ multiplex PCR; TCRdb stores in-frame clones only, minus some. Counted here are roughly 140,000 clones, about 80% occurring once; the ten biggest clones make up approximately 4%. Those who donated were healthy bone marrow donors. With 0 bases removed from V and 9 bases from J, the gap between germline ends came to 12 bases. Germline V CDR1 and CDR2: SGHTS, YDEGEE. There are 13 residues in the CDR3. The rearrangement links TRBV5-8 to TRBJ1-1; D call uncertain. The receptor comes from a man between 18 and 29 years old in good health and CMV-seronegative. The sample was PBMCs. The CDR3 region is CASSLVRSLQAFF. CDR3 bases: TGTGCCAGCAGCTTGGTTAGGAGCCTTCAAGCTTTCTTT.